The 21 T cell receptor beta chains given below trace back to one sample, sequenced in a study of shared clonotypes between healthy human individuals. Generated by immunoSEQ multiplex PCR, the TCRdb table keeps only in-frame clones and is missing some. The top ten hold about 0.067% of the sample, which has around 510,000 clones, more than 95% seen once. Sequences were obtained from naive CD4+ T cells sorted from blood. Subset of the sample: CD45RA+ positively selected. These receptors originate from a young woman in good health.

Worth noting for this clone: The same CDR3 arises from other DNA sequences in this sample as well. J is TRBJ1-2 and V is TRBV7-9; 9 bases are a match to TRBD1. The V gene end was trimmed by 3 bases and the J gene end by 8 bases; junction bases not matched to a gene: 4. The CDR3 has 13 amino acids. CDR1 is SEHNR, CDR2 FQNEAQ, per germline (reference sequence). The CDR3 reads CASSLDRGGGYTF. The CDR3 region has the DNA TGTGCCAGCAGCTTGGACAGGGGAGGAGGCTACACCTTC.

This chain's CDR3 is CASGLTGFNTGEQFF. CDR3 DNA sequence: TGTGCCAGTGGTTTAACGGGATTCAATACGGGTGAGCAGTTCTTC. This rearrangement joins TRBV19 to TRBJ2-1, with TRBD2 as a possible D gene (5 bases). CDR3 size: 15 residues. CDR1 and CDR2 (germline): LNHDA, SQIVND (reference sequence). Trimming took off 8 bases at V and 9 bases at J, with 23 bases between the two ends.

The gene calls are TRBV6-5 and TRBJ2-4; the D is unclear. The germline CDR1 and CDR2 sequences are MNHEY and SVGAGI. The CDR3 extends over 15 amino acids. Trimming stripped 5 bases from V and 0 bases from J, with 11 bases between. CDR3 amino acids: CASSTGPLAKNIQYF. Written as DNA, the CDR3 is TGTGCCAGCAGTACCGGACCCCTAGCCAAAAACATTCAGTACTTC.

The chain couples TRBV18 to TRBJ1-2; D is undetermined. Trimming removed 2 bases from V and 0 bases from J, with 16 bases in between. The CDR3 extends over 17 amino acids. In germline, CDR1 is KGHSH, CDR2 LQKENI. The CDR3 sequence is CASSPSRAEQPNYGYTF. DNA of the CDR3: TGTGCCAGCTCACCATCAAGGGCAGAACAACCTAACTATGGCTACACCTTC.

This chain joins TRBV18 and TRBJ1-3; no clear D gene. The CDR3 loop spans 17 amino acids. CDR1 and CDR2 from the germline V gene are KGHSH and LQKENI. V was clipped by 0 bases and J by 0 bases, with 12 bases between them. Here the CDR3 reads CASSPPGGVRSGNTIYF. The CDR3 DNA is TGTGCCAGCTCACCACCGGGCGGGGTCCGCTCTGGAAACACCATATATTTT.

The CDR3 reads CASSLPGDWDTEAFF. The CDR3 nucleotides are TGTGCCAGCAGCTTACCCGGAGACTGGGACACTGAAGCTTTCTTT. The rearrangement uses TRBV7-9 and TRBJ1-1, with D hard to call. Trimming pared 2 bases from V and 3 bases from J, leaving 13 bases between. Germline V gene lookup returns CDR1 SEHNR and CDR2 FQNEAQ (reference sequence). This CDR3 is 15 amino acids long.

The rearrangement uses TRBV28 and TRBJ1-1; D possibly corresponds to TRBD1 (5 bases). This CDR3 is built from 15 residues. Trimming removed 5 bases at V and 7 bases at J, with 20 bases between. Germline values: CDR1 MDHEN, CDR2 SYDVKM. The CDR3 is CASSLAWGRAFEAFF. In DNA, the CDR3 is TGTGCCAGCAGTCTGGCTTGGGGCAGGGCGTTTGAAGCTTTCTTT.

The chain joins TRBV27 to TRBJ2-7, with 7 bases matching TRBD1. The V segment lost 5 bases and the J segment 0 bases; nucleotides outside the gene matches: 4. From germline, CDR1 is MNHEY and CDR2 SMNVEV (reference sequence). The CDR3 is 14 amino acids. CDR3 sequence (DNA): TGTGCCAGCAGTACCTGGGACAGCTCCTACGAGCAGTACTTC. Protein: CASSTWDSSYEQYF.

This sequence joins TRBV10-3 and TRBJ2-5; D is perhaps TRBD2 (6 bases). Judging by the DNA end, TRBJ2-7 fits better; the J call may be wrong. Germline lookup yields CDR1 ENHRY and CDR2 SYGVKD. The CDR3 runs to 13 residues. The CDR3 sequence: CAIAGQSPYEQYF. The CDR3 nucleotides read TGTGCCATCGCGGGGCAGTCCCCCTACGAGCAGTACTTC.

The chain carries TRBV6-6 and TRBJ2-3; perhaps TRBD1 as D (6 bases). V was shortened by 4 bases and J by 2 bases, with 13 bases between the two germline ends. This CDR3 has 15 residues. CDR1 is MNHNY, CDR2 SVGAGI, per germline (reference sequence). CDR3 protein: CASSWEQGITDTQYF. The CDR3 nucleotides read TGTGCCAGCAGTTGGGAGCAGGGGATCACAGATACGCAGTATTTT.

The chain uses TRBV27 and TRBJ2-6; D remains ambiguous. The germline V gene encodes CDR1 MNHEY and CDR2 SMNVEV (reference sequence). V lost 8 bases, J lost 0 bases, and 17 bases lay in between. The CDR3 contains 17 residues. Written as DNA, the CDR3 is TGTGCCAGCCCCACCGGGCAGGAGAGCTCTGGGGCCAACGTCCTGACTTTC. It translates to CASPTGQESSGANVLTF.

The chain is built from TRBV5-1 and TRBJ1-1; the D is unclear. The ends were cut back, 0 bases at V and 1 base at J, with 10 bases in the middle. This CDR3 region has 15 residues. Germline V gene lookup returns CDR1 SGHRS and CDR2 YFSETQ. In nucleotides, the CDR3 is TGCGCCAGCAGCTTGGTAGGGCAGGCGAACACTGAAGCTTTCTTT. Translation: CASSLVGQANTEAFF.

The chain has TRBV27 and TRBJ2-7, with D perhaps matching TRBD2 (6 bases). This CDR3 spans 14 amino acids. Germline V gene lookup returns CDR1 MNHEY and CDR2 SMNVEV (reference sequence). With 3 bases removed from V and 5 bases from J, the gap between germline ends came to 14 bases. The CDR3 region is CASSFTGSNDEQYF. The CDR3 nucleotides are TGTGCCAGCAGTTTTACCGGGAGTAACGACGAGCAGTACTTC.

The sample holds one count of this clone. Other DNA sequences in this sample translate to the same CDR3. This chain links TRBV5-1 with TRBJ2-3; TRBD2 aligns across 14 bases. Germline V CDR1 and CDR2: SGHRS, YFSETQ. This CDR3 spans 16 amino acids. V was pared by 4 bases and J by 3 bases, with 4 bases of the junction left unmatched. Written as DNA, the CDR3 is TGCGCCAGCAGCCTTGGGACTAGCGGGAGTACAGATACGCAGTATTTT. This gives the protein CASSLGTSGSTDTQYF.

This rearrangement joins TRBV10-3 to TRBJ2-5; tentatively, D is TRBD1 (6 bases). With 11 bases removed from V and 5 bases from J, the gap between germline ends came to 18 bases. The germline V gene encodes CDR1 ENHRY and CDR2 SYGVKD. CDR3 length: 13 residues. As DNA, the CDR3 is TGTGCCGCCCAAGGGGGTGCGGCGGAGACCCAGTACTTC. It specifies CAAQGGAAETQYF.

This chain links TRBV7-2 with TRBJ2-2, with TRBD1 matching over 7 bases. The CDR3 runs to 15 residues. Germline V lookup: CDR1 SGHTA, CDR2 FQGNSA. The ends lost 5 bases at V and 5 bases at J; junction bases unmatched: 8. CDR3 amino acids: CASSPWTGETGELFF. The CDR3 bases are TGTGCCAGCAGCCCATGGACAGGTGAAACCGGGGAGCTGTTTTTT.

This clone was counted once. The chain combines TRBV11-1 with TRBJ2-1; TRBD1 matches at 10 bases. Germline V gene data show CDR1 as SGHAT and CDR2 as FQDESV (reference sequence). Germline trimming cut 5 bases from V and 7 bases from J; bases unmatched to any gene: 5. The length of the CDR3 is 14 residues. The DNA for the CDR3 is TGTGCCAGCAGCGGGACAGGGGCTATGAATGAGCAGTTCTTC. This codes for CASSGTGAMNEQFF.

The chain employs TRBV6-5 and TRBJ2-3; D remains unclear. Germline V gives CDR1 MNHEY, CDR2 SVGAGI. The CDR3 has 13 residues. V was cut by 4 bases and J by 5 bases, with 10 bases left in between. The CDR3 protein is CASSLLGGDTQYF. The DNA of the CDR3 is TGTGCCAGCAGTTTGTTGGGCGGAGATACGCAGTATTTT.

The gene calls are TRBV28 and TRBJ2-7; TRBD1 matches at 10 bases. The trim removed 6 bases at V and 5 bases at J, leaving 10 bases unmatched. CDR1 MDHEN and CDR2 SYDVKM come from the germline V gene. The CDR3 length is 15 residues. DNA for the CDR3: TGTGCCAGCAGACCTCCGGGACAGGGGATCCACGAGCAGTACTTC. Protein: CASRPPGQGIHEQYF.

The J gene is TRBJ2-6, the V gene TRBV7-2; 7 positions agree with TRBD1. The CDR3 runs to 18 residues. Trimming at V came to 2 bases and at J to 0 bases, leaving 7 bases not matched to a gene. Germline-derived CDR1 and CDR2 are SGHTA and FQGNSA. The CDR3 bases are TGTGCCAGCAGCTTACGCCCGGGACAGAGCTCTGGGGCCAACGTCCTGACTTTC. Translating it yields CASSLRPGQSSGANVLTF.

As concerns this clone: At the DNA level, this CDR3 is encoded by other sequences in the same sample as well. V gene TRBV27 combines with J gene TRBJ2-1; maybe TRBD2 (6 bases). V shed 6 bases and J shed 3 bases, with 9 bases lying between them. Looked up from germline, CDR1 is MNHEY and CDR2 is SMNVEV (reference sequence). The CDR3 extends over 13 amino acids. CDR3: CASSPGLYNEQFF. The DNA of the CDR3 is TGTGCCAGCAGCCCGGGACTCTACAATGAGCAGTTCTTC.